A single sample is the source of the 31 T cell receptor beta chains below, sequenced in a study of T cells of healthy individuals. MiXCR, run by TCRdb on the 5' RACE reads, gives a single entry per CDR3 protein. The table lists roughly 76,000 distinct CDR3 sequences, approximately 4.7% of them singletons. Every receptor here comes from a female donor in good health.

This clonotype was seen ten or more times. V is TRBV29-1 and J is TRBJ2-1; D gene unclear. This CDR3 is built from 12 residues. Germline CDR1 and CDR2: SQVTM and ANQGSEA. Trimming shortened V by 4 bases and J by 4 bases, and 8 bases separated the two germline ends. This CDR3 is CSVVERYNEQFF. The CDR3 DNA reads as TGCAGCGTTGTAGAGAGGTACAATGAGCAGTTCTTC.

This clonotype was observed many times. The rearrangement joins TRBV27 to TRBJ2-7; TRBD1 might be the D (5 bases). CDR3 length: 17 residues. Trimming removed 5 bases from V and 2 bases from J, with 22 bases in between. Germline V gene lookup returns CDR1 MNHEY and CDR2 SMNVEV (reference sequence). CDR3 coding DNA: TGTGCCAGCAGTCCCAGTACCTCCAGGGTCCTACCCTACGAGCAGTACTTC. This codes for CASSPSTSRVLPYEQYF.

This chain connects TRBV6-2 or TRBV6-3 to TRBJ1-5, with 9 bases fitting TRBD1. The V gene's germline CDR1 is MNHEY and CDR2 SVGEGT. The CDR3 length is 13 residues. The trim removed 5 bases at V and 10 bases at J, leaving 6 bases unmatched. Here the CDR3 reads CASSPGTGFPQHF. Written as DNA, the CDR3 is TGTGCCAGCAGTCCCGGGACAGGGTTCCCCCAGCATTTT.

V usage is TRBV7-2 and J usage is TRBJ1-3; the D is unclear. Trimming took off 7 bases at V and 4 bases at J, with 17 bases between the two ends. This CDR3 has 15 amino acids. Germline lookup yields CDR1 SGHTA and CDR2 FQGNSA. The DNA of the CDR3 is TGTGCCAGCACCACTCCTCAGGAGGCCGGAAACACCATATATTTT. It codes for CASTTPQEAGNTIYF. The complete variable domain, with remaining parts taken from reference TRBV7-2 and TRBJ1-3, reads GAGVSQSPSNKVTEKGKDVELRCDPISGHTALYWYRQSLGQGLEFLIYFQGNSAPDKSGLPSDRFSAERTGGSVSTLTIQRTQQEDSAVYLCASTTPQEAGNTIYFGEGSWLTVV.

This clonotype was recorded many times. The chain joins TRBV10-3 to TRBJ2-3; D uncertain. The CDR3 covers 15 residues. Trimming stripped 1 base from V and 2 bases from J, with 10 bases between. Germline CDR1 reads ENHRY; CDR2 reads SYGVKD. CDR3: CAISEYRTNTDTQYF. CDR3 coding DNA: TGTGCCATCAGTGAGTATCGGACCAACACAGATACGCAGTATTTT.

Here the CDR3 reads CASSPGKFYTEAFF. The CDR3, as DNA: TGTGCCAGCAGCCCAGGAAAGTTTTACACTGAAGCTTTCTTT. The chain employs TRBV5-4 and TRBJ1-1; D not resolved. The CDR3 contains 14 residues. Trimming shortened V by 4 bases and J by 3 bases, and 13 bases separated the two germline ends. The germline CDR1 and CDR2 sequences are SGHNT and YYREEE (reference sequence).

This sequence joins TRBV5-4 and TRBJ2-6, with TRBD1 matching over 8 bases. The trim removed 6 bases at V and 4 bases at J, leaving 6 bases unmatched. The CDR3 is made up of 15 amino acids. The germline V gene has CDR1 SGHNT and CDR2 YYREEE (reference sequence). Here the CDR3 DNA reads TGTGCCAGCACCCAGGGGGCGGAGGGGGCCAACGTCCTGACTTTC. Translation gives CASTQGAEGANVLTF.

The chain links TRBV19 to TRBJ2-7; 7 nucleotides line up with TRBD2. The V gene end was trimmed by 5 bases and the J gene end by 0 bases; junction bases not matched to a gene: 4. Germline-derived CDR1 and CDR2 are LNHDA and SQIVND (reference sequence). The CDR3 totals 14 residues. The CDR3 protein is CASSALAGSYEQYF. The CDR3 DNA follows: TGTGCCAGTAGTGCCTTAGCGGGCTCCTACGAGCAGTACTTC.

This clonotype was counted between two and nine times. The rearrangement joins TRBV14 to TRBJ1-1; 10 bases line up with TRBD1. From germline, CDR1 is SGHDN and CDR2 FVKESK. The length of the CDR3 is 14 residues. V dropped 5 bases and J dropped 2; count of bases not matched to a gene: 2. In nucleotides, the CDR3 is TGTGCCAGCAGCTCGACAGGGGGCAACACTGAAGCTTTCTTT. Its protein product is CASSSTGGNTEAFF. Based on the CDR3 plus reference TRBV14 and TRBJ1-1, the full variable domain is EAGVTQFPSHSVIEKGQTVTLRCDPISGHDNLYWYRRVMGKEIKFLLHFVKESKQDESGMPNNRFLAERTGGTYSTLKVQPAELEDSGVYFCASSSTGGNTEAFFGQGTRLTVV.

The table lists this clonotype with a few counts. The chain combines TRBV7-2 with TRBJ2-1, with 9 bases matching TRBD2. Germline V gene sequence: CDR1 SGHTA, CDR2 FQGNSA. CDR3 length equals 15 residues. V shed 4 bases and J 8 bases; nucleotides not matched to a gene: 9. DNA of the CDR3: TGTGCCAGCAGCTCCAGGGCTAGCGGGATTGATGAGCAGTTCTTC. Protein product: CASSSRASGIDEQFF.

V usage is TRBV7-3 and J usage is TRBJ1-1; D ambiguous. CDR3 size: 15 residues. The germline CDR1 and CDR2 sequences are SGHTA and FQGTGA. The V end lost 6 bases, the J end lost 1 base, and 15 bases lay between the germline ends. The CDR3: CASRLDGVANTEAFF. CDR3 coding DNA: TGTGCCAGCAGGCTGGATGGGGTAGCGAACACTGAAGCTTTCTTT.

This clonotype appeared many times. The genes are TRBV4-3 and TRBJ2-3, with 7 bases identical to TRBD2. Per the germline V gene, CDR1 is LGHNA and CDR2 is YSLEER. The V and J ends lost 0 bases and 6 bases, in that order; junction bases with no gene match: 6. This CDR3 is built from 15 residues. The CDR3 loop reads CASSQDVGLEDTQYF. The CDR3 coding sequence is TGCGCCAGCAGCCAAGATGTTGGACTAGAGGATACGCAGTATTTT.

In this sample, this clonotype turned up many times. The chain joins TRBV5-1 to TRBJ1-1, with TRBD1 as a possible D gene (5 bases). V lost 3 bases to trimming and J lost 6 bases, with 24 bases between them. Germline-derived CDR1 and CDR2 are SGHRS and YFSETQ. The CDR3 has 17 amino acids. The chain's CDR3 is CASSSGSLRGPRAEAFF. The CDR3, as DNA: TGCGCCAGCAGCTCTGGCTCCCTCCGGGGCCCACGGGCTGAAGCTTTCTTT.

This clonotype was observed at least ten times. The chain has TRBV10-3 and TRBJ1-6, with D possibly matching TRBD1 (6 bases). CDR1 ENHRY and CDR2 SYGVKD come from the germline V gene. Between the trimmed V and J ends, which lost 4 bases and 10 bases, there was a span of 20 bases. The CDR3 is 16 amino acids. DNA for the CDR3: TGTGCCATCAGTGTGGGGGCCACGGGGCTGGGCTCACCCCTCCACTTT. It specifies CAISVGATGLGSPLHF.

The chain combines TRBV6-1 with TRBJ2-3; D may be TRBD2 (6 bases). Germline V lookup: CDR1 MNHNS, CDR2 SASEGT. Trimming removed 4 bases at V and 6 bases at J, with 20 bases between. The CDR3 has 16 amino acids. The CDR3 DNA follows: TGTGCCAGCAGTGGGTACCCGGGACTTGAGAGCGATACGCAGTATTTT. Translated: CASSGYPGLESDTQYF.

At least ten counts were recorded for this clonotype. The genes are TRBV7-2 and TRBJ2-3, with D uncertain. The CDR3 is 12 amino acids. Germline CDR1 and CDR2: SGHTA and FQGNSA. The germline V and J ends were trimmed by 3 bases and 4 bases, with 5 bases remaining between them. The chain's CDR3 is CASSFPPDTQYF. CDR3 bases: TGTGCCAGCAGCTTTCCCCCAGATACGCAGTATTTT.

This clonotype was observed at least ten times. The CDR3 sequence: CASSDQALRTSGRTDTQYF. CDR3 coding DNA: TGTGCCAGCAGTGATCAAGCCCTCAGGACTAGCGGGAGAACAGATACGCAGTATTTT. The chain is built from TRBV6-1 and TRBJ2-3; 13 bases agree with TRBD2. Germline values: CDR1 MNHNS, CDR2 SASEGT. Trimming cost V 3 bases and J 3 bases; bases outside gene matches: 12. The CDR3 runs 19 residues.

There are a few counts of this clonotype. CDR3 sequence: CASSPGLAGAVVGEQFF. The CDR3 DNA reads as TGTGCCAGCTCACCGGGACTAGCGGGAGCGGTTGTGGGTGAGCAGTTCTTC. The rearrangement links TRBV18 to TRBJ2-1; 14 nucleotides line up with TRBD2. Germline V lookup: CDR1 KGHSH, CDR2 LQKENI. There are 17 residues in the CDR3. After removal of 3 bases from V and 9 bases from J, the junction contained 10 bases not matched to a gene.

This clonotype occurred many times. CDR3 in DNA: TGTGCCAGCAGTCCGACGACAGGGTTTGCCTATGGCTACACCTTC. It yields the protein CASSPTTGFAYGYTF. The chain uses TRBV28 and TRBJ1-2; 7 bases fit TRBD1. V shed 5 bases, J shed 4 bases, and the junction held 10 bases outside the gene matches. The CDR3 covers 15 residues. Germline-derived CDR1 and CDR2 are MDHEN and SYDVKM.

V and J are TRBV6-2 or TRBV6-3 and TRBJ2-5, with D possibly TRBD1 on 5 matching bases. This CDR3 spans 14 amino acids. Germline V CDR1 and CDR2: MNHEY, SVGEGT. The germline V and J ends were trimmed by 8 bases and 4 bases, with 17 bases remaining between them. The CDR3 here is CASGLGAIIETQYF. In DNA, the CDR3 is TGTGCCAGCGGGCTAGGGGCGATTATAGAGACCCAGTACTTC.

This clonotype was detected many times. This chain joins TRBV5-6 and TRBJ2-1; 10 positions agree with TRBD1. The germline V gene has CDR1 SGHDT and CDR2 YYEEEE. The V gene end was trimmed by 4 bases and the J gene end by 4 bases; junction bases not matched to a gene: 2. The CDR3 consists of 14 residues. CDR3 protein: CASSRDRGYNEQFF. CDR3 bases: TGTGCCAGCAGCCGGGACAGGGGATACAATGAGCAGTTCTTC.

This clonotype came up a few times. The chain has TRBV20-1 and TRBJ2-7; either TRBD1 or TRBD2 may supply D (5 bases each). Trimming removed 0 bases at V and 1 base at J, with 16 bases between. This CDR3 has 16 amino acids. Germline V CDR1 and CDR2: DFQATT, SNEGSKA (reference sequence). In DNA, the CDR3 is TGCAGTGCTAGAGATATAAGGGGACGAGCGTCCTACGAGCAGTACTTC. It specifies CSARDIRGRASYEQYF.

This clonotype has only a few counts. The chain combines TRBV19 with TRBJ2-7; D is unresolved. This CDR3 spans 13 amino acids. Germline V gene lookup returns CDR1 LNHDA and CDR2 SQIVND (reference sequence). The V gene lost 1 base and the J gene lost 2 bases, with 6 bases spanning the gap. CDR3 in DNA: TGTGCCAGTAGTATAGGGCGCACCTACGAGCAGTACTTC. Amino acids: CASSIGRTYEQYF.

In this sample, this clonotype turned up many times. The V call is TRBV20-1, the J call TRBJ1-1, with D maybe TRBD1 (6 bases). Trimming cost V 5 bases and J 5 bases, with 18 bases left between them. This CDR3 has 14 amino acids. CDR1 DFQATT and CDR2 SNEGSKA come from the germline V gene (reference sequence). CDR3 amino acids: CSAAGEGGWTEAFF. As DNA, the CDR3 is TGCAGTGCTGCGGGGGAGGGGGGCTGGACTGAAGCTTTCTTT.

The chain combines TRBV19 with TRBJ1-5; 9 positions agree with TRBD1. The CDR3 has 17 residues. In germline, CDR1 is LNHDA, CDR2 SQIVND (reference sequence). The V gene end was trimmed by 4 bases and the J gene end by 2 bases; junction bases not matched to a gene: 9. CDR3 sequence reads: CASSNRGLFTGNQPQHF. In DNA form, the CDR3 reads TGTGCCAGTAGTAACAGGGGGCTTTTTACTGGCAATCAGCCCCAGCATTTT. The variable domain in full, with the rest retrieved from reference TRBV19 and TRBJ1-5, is DGGITQSPKYLFRKEGQNVTLSCEQNLNHDAMYWYRQDPGQGLRLIYYSQIVNDFQKGDIAEGYSVSREKKESFPLTVTSAQKNPTAFYLCASSNRGLFTGNQPQHFGDGTRLSIL.

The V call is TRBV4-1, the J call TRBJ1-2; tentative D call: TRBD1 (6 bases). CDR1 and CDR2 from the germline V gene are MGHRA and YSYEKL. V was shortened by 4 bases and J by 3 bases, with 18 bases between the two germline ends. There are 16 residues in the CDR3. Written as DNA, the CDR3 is TGCGCCAGCAGCCCTCTTGGACAGAAACGTGACTATGGCTACACCTTC. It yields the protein CASSPLGQKRDYGYTF.

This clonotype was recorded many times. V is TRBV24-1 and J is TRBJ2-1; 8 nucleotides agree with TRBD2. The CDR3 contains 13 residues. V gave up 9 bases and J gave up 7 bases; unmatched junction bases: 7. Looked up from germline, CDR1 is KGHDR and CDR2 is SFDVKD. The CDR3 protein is CATGTSGRNEQFF. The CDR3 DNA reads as TGTGCCACCGGTACTAGCGGAAGGAATGAGCAGTTCTTC.

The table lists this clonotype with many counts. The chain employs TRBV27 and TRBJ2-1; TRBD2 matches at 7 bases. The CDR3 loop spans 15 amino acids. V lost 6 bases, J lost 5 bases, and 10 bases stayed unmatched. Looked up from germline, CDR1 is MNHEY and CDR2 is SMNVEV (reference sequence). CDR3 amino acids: CASRSLAASNNEQFF. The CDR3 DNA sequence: TGTGCCAGCAGGTCCCTAGCGGCTTCTAACAATGAGCAGTTCTTC.

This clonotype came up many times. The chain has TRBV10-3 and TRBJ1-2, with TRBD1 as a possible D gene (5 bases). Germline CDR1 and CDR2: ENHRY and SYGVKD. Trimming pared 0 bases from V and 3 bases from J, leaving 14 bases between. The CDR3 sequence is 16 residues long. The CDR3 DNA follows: TGTGCCATCAGTGAGTCGGGGCGGAAAAGGGACTATGGCTACACCTTC. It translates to CAISESGRKRDYGYTF.

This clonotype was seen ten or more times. CDR3 loop: CASSQDSGEAGTEAFF. CDR3 nucleotide sequence: TGCGCCAGCAGCCAAGATTCTGGGGAGGCGGGTACTGAAGCTTTCTTT. The chain employs TRBV4-3 and TRBJ1-1; D remains unclear. The CDR3 extends over 16 amino acids. Germline V lookup: CDR1 LGHNA, CDR2 YSLEER. The V and J ends lost 0 bases and 5 bases respectively, with 16 bases between them.

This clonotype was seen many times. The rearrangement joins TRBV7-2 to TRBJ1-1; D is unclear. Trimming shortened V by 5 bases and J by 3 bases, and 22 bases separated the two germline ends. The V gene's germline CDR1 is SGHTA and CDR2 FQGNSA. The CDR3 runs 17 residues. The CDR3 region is CASSPAVLPYGDTEAFF. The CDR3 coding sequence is TGTGCCAGCAGCCCAGCGGTCCTGCCCTATGGAGACACTGAAGCTTTCTTT.